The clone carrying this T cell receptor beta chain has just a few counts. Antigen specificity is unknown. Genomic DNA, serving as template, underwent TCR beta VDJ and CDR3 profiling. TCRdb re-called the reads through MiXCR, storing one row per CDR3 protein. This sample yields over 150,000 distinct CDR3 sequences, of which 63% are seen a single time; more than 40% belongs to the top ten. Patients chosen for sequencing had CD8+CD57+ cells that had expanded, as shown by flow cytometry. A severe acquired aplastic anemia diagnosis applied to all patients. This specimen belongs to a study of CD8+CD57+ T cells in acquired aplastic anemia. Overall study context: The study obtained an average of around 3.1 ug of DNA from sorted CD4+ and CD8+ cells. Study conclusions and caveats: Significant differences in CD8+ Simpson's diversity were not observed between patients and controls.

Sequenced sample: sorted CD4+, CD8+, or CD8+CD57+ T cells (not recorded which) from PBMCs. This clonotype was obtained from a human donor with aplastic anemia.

This CDR3 reads CASIEVGGSSYEQYF. Here the CDR3 DNA reads TGTGCCAGCATCGAAGTCGGCGGAAGCTCCTACGAGCAGTACTTC. The gene calls are TRBV6-1 and TRBJ2-7; D is ambiguous. CDR1 is MNHNS, CDR2 SASEGT, per germline. The CDR3 consists of 15 residues. V shed 7 bases and J shed 0 bases, with 16 bases lying between them.